The 2 T cell receptor beta chains reported below all come from one sample, sequenced in a study of OX40 agonist ivuxolimab in advanced cancers. Repertoires were generated with immunoSEQ multiplex PCR, while TCRdb's copy carries only in-frame clones and drops some. Of tens of thousands of clones in the sample, approximately 89% were seen once. The specimen comprised CD4+ or CD8+ T cells sorted from blood, sampled in a trial of the OX40 agonist ivuxolimab. These receptor sequences come from an adult with an advanced solid tumor such as melanoma, head and neck, liver or kidney cancer.

CDR3 in amino acids: CASSAGQGTDEQFF. In DNA, the CDR3 is TGTGCCAGCAGCGCGGGACAGGGGACGGATGAGCAGTTCTTC. The V gene is TRBV5-4, the J gene TRBJ2-1, with TRBD1 identical over 10 bases. The CDR3 is made up of 14 amino acids. The germline V gene has CDR1 SGHNT and CDR2 YYREEE (reference sequence). Trimming cost V 4 bases and J 8 bases; bases outside gene matches: 6. Full variable domain (outside the CDR3, taken from reference TRBV5-4 and TRBJ2-1): ETGVTQSPTHLIKTRGQQVTLRCSSQSGHNTVSWYQQALGQGPQFIFQYYREEENGRGNFPPRFSGLQFPNYSSELNVNALELDDSALYLCASSAGQGTDEQFFGPGTRLTVL.

The rearrangement joins TRBV5-4 to TRBJ2-3; perhaps TRBD1 as D (5 bases). This CDR3 contains 17 residues. Germline CDR1 is SGHNT and CDR2 is YYREEE (reference sequence). The germline V and J ends were trimmed by 3 bases and 2 bases, with 19 bases remaining between them. Here the CDR3 reads CASSSVDWGGDTDTQYF. CDR3 in DNA: TGTGCCAGCAGCTCCGTCGACTGGGGCGGAGACACAGATACGCAGTATTTT.